Given below is one T cell receptor (beta chain) in context. Its antigen is currently not known. No clone much larger than this one lies a single base away; base qualities are absent. The sample belongs to a study of cytotoxic CD8 clonotypes in ibrutinib-treated CLL (dated by TCRdb to about 2021). Background for the entire study: The cohort was composed of roughly ten relapsed/refractory and approximately 16 treatment-naive patients; IGHV unmutated status was identified in 17 patients. Response samples were taken after a median of around 13 months on treatment, ranging from about 6 to 36 months. On average, each sample had about 260,000 productive templates and around 100,000 productive rearrangements. Cryopreserved peripheral blood mononuclear cells were obtained before treatment, at response, and at either sustained remission or disease progression. Partial responses were observed in some 24 patients and complete responses in 2; after a median follow-up of around 64 months, remission was maintained in approximately 15 patients and progression was observed in approximately 12. Longitudinal samples were obtainable from about 30% of the roughly 90 participants in the trial. All remission and progressive disease samples were collected while patients were still receiving ibrutinib. Overall study outcomes, separate from this receptor: Clonality rose at ibrutinib response, remained stable during sustained remission, and dropped back toward baseline at progression. Public clonotypes were rare and either contracted or stayed stable during treatment, and the rise in clonality at ibrutinib response reflected the expansion of private clonotypes. At baseline, clonality was higher than in age-matched healthy donors and showed a strong correlation with circulating CD8+ T-cell counts. Lymph node repertoires were not examined, and the timing of sampling was not matched between patients in sustained remission and those whose disease progressed.

The goal of deep resolution MiSeq sequencing was a depth between 1 in 1 million and 1 in 200,000 T cells, and coverage averaged 10x per clonotype. The immunoSEQ hsTCRB Kit was used to generate the TCR beta libraries. The authors' pipeline ran thus. ImmunoSEQ Data Assistant and ImmunoSEQ Analyzer were used for data analysis, and V, D and J genes were assigned according to IMGT definitions. Clonality, which ranges from 0 to 1, was calculated as one minus the normalized Shannon entropy of productive rearrangement frequencies. Public clonotype analysis was restricted to overrepresented clonotypes comprising at least 0.05% of each patient's repertoire. Fewer than 15 age-matched healthy donor repertoires from immuneACCESS served as clonality controls. The immuneACCESS repertoire file appears here via TCRdb, limited to in-frame rearrangements. These files lack a portion of the clones; in checked studies, under half of the deficit traces to unresolved V genes, and the cause of the others is not known. That table furnishes V, J and clone size, whereas the DNA furnished D and trimming. Here the sample has about 140,000 clones; approximately 80% occur a single time. The ten largest clones take up around 30% of the sample.

Explained via the paper, the time point label denotes: about 11 months on ibrutinib. Roughly 1.8 micrograms of genomic DNA were extracted from cryopreserved PBMCs for TCR beta library preparation. High-throughput TCR beta sequencing was performed on longitudinal blood samples from CLL patients receiving ibrutinib monotherapy. The patients were enrolled in a single-center, open-label phase 2 trial of ibrutinib monotherapy. Measured from the cysteine to the phenylalanine, the CDR3 is 15 residues long. Only CDR3 DNA is held: 45 bases, read in frame from base 1. V and J are trimmed by 4 bases and 7 bases, and the gene matches miss 8 bases of the junction. CDR1 is given as LGHNA and CDR2 as YSLEER, both from the germline V gene.

The receptor was isolated from a human donor with chronic lymphocytic leukemia. This material consisted of PBMCs, taken after 12 months of ibrutinib treatment. The receptor chain draws on TRBV4-3 and TRBJ2-1, and TRBD2 matches 9 of the central bases. The CDR3 loop reads CASSLEREARNEQFF. DNA sequence: TGCGCCAGCAGCCTCGAGCGGGAGGCTAGGAATGAGCAGTTCTTC.